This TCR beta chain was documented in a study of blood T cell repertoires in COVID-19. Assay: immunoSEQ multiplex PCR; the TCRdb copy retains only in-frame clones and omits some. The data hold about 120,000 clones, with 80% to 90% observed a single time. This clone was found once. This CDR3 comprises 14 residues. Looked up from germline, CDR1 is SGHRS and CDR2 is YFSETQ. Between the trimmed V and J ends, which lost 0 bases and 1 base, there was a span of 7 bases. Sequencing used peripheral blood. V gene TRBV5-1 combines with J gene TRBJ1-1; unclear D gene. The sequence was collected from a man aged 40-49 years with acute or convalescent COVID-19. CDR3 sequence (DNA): TGCGCCAGCAGCTTGGGGCGGCGGAACACTGAAGCTTTCTTT. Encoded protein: CASSLGRRNTEAFF.